This T cell receptor (beta chain) was captured by sequencing in a study of blood T cell repertoires in COVID-19. Study-level information: Specimens from acute and convalescent COVID-19 originated in the United States, Italy and Spain. Nucleic acid was either cDNA or gDNA, and it came from T cells, B-cell-depleted T cells, or PBMCs.

Assay: immunoSEQ multiplex PCR; the TCRdb copy retains only in-frame clones and omits some. The data contain some 270,000 clones, roughly 89% of them singletons. V shed 7 bases and J shed 6 bases, with 19 bases lying between them. CDR3 length equals 14 residues. Germline values: CDR1 MNHEY, CDR2 SMNVEV (reference sequence). The TCR sequence derives from a man aged 50-60 years with acute or convalescent COVID-19. This chain connects TRBV27 to TRBJ2-7; weak D call: TRBD2 (7 bases). The sample taken for sequencing was peripheral blood. For the CDR3, the DNA is TGTGCCAGCACCCCCGGGGGGACAAGTACCGAGCAGTACTTC. Its translation is CASTPGGTSTEQYF.